A selection of T cell receptor beta chains follows, all from one sample in a study of shared clonotypes between healthy human individuals. Sequenced by immunoSEQ multiplex PCR; TCRdb stores in-frame clones only, minus some. This sample has about 2.1 million clones, with around 93% found just once. The sequenced sample consisted of naive CD8+ T cells from PBMCs. The source of these receptors is a man between 18 and 29 years old in good health. Some clones in this sample may be carry-over from other donors' samples. CDR3s include the opening cysteine and the closing phenylalanine or tryptophan. The D gene is left open where the match is weak. A row's size may be missing; if present it is once, few, many or a size class.

J,V,size,D,DNA,CDR3
TRBJ2-2,TRBV29-1,once,TRBD2,TGCAGCGTTGAGACCAGCGGGAGGGCTACCGGGGAGCTGTTTTTT,CSVETSGRATGELFF
TRBJ1-5,TRBV19,once,TRBD1,TGTGCCAGCGCTCCGGGACAGGGATCGCATCAGCCCCAGCATTTT,CASAPGQGSHQPQHF
TRBJ2-7,TRBV7-9,-,-,TGTGCCAGCAGCTTTAGTAGGGGAGGAGGCCACGAGCAGTACTTC,CASSFSRGGGHEQYF
TRBJ1-2,TRBV5-1,-,-,TGCGCCAGCAGCTTGCCAGACTATGGCTACACCTTC,CASSLPDYGYTF
TRBJ2-2,TRBV25-1,-,-,TGTGCCAGCAGTCAGGATATCTTCTCCGGGGAGCTGTTTTTT,CASSQDIFSGELFF
TRBJ1-1,TRBV6-5,-,-,TGTGCCAGCAGTTACCAAAGGATGAACACTGAAGCTTTCTTT,CASSYQRMNTEAFF
TRBJ2-7,TRBV2,-,TRBD1,TGTGCCAGCAGTCGGACAGGGGGCTATTACGAGCAGTACTTC,CASSRTGGYYEQYF
TRBJ2-5,TRBV7-9,-,-,TGTGCCAGCAGCTTAGGAGGGCCGGAGACCCAGTACTTC,CASSLGGPETQYF
TRBJ1-1,TRBV18,-,-,TGTGCCAGCTCACCAGGGGCAGGGATGACTGAAGCTTTCTTT,CASSPGAGMTEAFF
TRBJ2-6,TRBV27,-,-,TGTGCCAGCATGTCCCTCGGGGCCAACGTCCTGACTTTC,CASMSLGANVLTF
TRBJ2-6,TRBV5-1,-,-,TGCGCCAGACACGAAACTGCCGGGACGCCCTCCTCTGGGGCCAACGTCCTGACTTTC,CARHETAGTPSSGANVLTF
TRBJ2-3,TRBV4-3,-,-,TGCGCCAGCAGCCCCCGGGGGGCGGGAGATACGCAGTATTTT,CASSPRGAGDTQYF
TRBJ2-3,TRBV27,-,TRBD1,TGTGCCAGCAGTTTATTTCAGGGGGCTTCAGATACGCAGTATTTT,CASSLFQGASDTQYF
TRBJ1-2,TRBV4-3,-,TRBD1,TGCGCCAGCAGCCACGCCCCTGGAAGGACAGGGCTTAATGGCTACACCTTC,CASSHAPGRTGLNGYTF
TRBJ2-3,TRBV7-2,-,-,TGTGCCAGCAGCTTAGGAGGGTCCCTCACAGATACGCAGTATTTT,CASSLGGSLTDTQYF
TRBJ1-2,TRBV6-1,-,-,TGTGCCAGCAGTGAAGCCGGGTGGGGCTACACCTTC,CASSEAGWGYTF
TRBJ2-7,TRBV4-3,-,-,TGCGCCAGCAGCCACCACCCCTCCTACGAGCAGTACTTC,CASSHHPSYEQYF
TRBJ1-2,TRBV7-9,-,-,TGTGCCAGCAGCTTAGTGGGGATCAGTAACTATGGCTACACCTTC,CASSLVGISNYGYTF
TRBJ2-3,TRBV4-1,-,-,TGCGCCAGCAGCCAAGAAGGGACCCAACTGGGGGATACGCAGTATTTT,CASSQEGTQLGDTQYF
TRBJ2-1,TRBV7-9,-,TRBD2,TGTGCCAGCAGCTTAGACGGGAGGTACAATGAGCAGTTCTTC,CASSLDGRYNEQFF
TRBJ2-4,TRBV27,-,-,TGTGCCAGCAGTTTAAGGGGACCTTTGGGGGCCAAAAACATTCAGTACTTC,CASSLRGPLGAKNIQYF
TRBJ2-2,TRBV11-2,-,-,TGTGCCAGCAGCGCGACAAGTTCGAACACCGGGGAGCTGTTTTTT,CASSATSSNTGELFF
TRBJ1-2,TRBV4-1,-,-,TGCGCCAGCAGCCAAGTGGGAGACCGGGGGGGCTACACCTTC,CASSQVGDRGGYTF
TRBJ1-1,TRBV9,-,-,TGTGCCAGCAGCGTTTGGGATCCTAGCAGGGCAAACTGGAACACTGAAGCTTTCTTT,CASSVWDPSRANWNTEAFF
TRBJ2-7,TRBV11-2,-,TRBD2,TGTGCCAGCAGCCTGACTAGCGGGAGTTACGAGCAGTACTTC,CASSLTSGSYEQYF
TRBJ2-7,TRBV11-2,-,TRBD2,TGTGCCAGCAGCTTAGGGCGTATTAGCGGGAGGGCAAGCTCCTACGAGCAGTACTTC,CASSLGRISGRASSYEQYF
TRBJ2-7,TRBV29-1,-,-,TGCAGCGCTCATACCGGGCCAGGGGAGCAGTACTTC,CSAHTGPGEQYF
TRBJ2-3,TRBV4-1,few,-,TGCGCCAGCAGCCTGGACTCCCAGCGAGGGGATACGCAGTATTTT,CASSLDSQRGDTQYF
TRBJ2-1,TRBV6-1,once,TRBD2,TGTGCCAGCAGTGAAGGCGCTAGCGGGCAAGAGCAGTTCTTC,CASSEGASGQEQFF
TRBJ2-1,TRBV9,-,-,TGTGCCAGCAGCCCCGAGGGGCAGAGCTCCTACAATGAGCAGTTCTTC,CASSPEGQSSYNEQFF
TRBJ2-5,TRBV14,-,-,TGTGCCAGCAGCCAAGTGGGGGCAGAAGAGACCCAGTACTTC,CASSQVGAEETQYF
TRBJ2-7,TRBV5-8,-,-,TGTGCCAGCAGCACACTAAGGACCTACGAGCAGTACTTC,CASSTLRTYEQYF
TRBJ1-4,TRBV27,-,-,TGTGCCAGCAGGAGATTACCAACTAATGAAAAACTGTTTTTT,CASRRLPTNEKLFF
TRBJ2-7,TRBV11-2,-,-,TGTGCCAGCAGCTATGCCCCTCTGCGGGAAGGGGACGAGCAGTACTTC,CASSYAPLREGDEQYF
TRBJ1-1,TRBV28,-,-,TGTGCCAGCAGTTTCCAGGGGCAATACCCACCTGAAGCTTTCTTT,CASSFQGQYPPEAFF
TRBJ1-2,TRBV9,-,TRBD1,TGTGCCAGCAGCGTGGGACAGGGGGCGCCTACTAACTATGGCTACACCTTC,CASSVGQGAPTNYGYTF
TRBJ2-7,TRBV7-9,once,-,TGTGCCAGCAGCCCTACAGGATTAGAGCAGTACTTC,CASSPTGLEQYF
TRBJ2-7,TRBV11-2,-,-,TGTGCCAGCAGCGACCCGAGCGGTCTCGAGCAGTACTTC,CASSDPSGLEQYF
TRBJ1-3,TRBV9,-,TRBD1,TGTGCCAGCAGCGTCAACCAAAACACAGGGGAAATCTCTGGAAACACCATATATTTT,CASSVNQNTGEISGNTIYF
TRBJ2-5,TRBV28,-,TRBD1,TGTGCCAGCAGTTTGCGGCAGGGGGTGACTCAAGAGACCCAGTACTTC,CASSLRQGVTQETQYF
TRBJ2-7,TRBV9,-,-,TGTGCCAGCAGCGTAGGAGGAGGCGGGGTAGCCTACGAGCAGTACTTC,CASSVGGGGVAYEQYF
TRBJ1-3,TRBV9,-,-,TGTGCCAGCAGCGTAGCCGGTGCCACCGGGGACACCATATATTTT,CASSVAGATGDTIYF
TRBJ2-1,TRBV7-2,-,TRBD2,TGTGCCAGCAGCTTGCTAGCGGGAGAAGGTGAGCAGTTCTTC,CASSLLAGEGEQFF
TRBJ2-7,TRBV14,-,-,TGTGCCAGCAGCCACTGGGAATCCTACGAGCAGTACTTC,CASSHWESYEQYF
TRBJ1-1,TRBV7-9,-,TRBD1,TGTGCCAGCAGCTCTAGGGAGGGACAGCACACTGAAGCTTTCTTT,CASSSREGQHTEAFF
TRBJ2-1,TRBV9,-,-,TGTGCCAGCAGCGTAGGTATCAAGCCCCATGAGCAGTTCTTC,CASSVGIKPHEQFF
TRBJ2-3,TRBV27,-,-,TGTGCCAGCAGCACACTAGCGCCAAGGGGGGCTAGCACAGATACGCAGTATTTT,CASSTLAPRGASTDTQYF
TRBJ2-1,TRBV4-3,once,-,TGCGCCAGCAGCCAGCGCCGGGGCAGGCTCTACAATGAGCAGTTCTTC,CASSQRRGRLYNEQFF
TRBJ1-4,TRBV6-5,-,-,TGTGCCAGCAGTTACTCTCGGTTAGGTGAAAAACTGTTTTTT,CASSYSRLGEKLFF
TRBJ2-1,TRBV9,-,-,TGTGCCAGCAGCGTTTCCGTTCAGGGAAACAATGAGCAGTTCTTC,CASSVSVQGNNEQFF